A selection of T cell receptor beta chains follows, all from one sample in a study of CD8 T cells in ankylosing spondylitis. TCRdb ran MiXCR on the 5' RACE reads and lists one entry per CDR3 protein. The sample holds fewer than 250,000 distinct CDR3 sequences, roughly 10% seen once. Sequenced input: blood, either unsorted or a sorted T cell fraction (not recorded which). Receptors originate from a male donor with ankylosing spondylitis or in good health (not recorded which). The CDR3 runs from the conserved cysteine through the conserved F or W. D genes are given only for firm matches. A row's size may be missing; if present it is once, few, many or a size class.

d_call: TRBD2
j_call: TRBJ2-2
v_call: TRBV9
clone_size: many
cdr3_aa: CASSVSGTSVRGELFF
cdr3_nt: TGTGCCAGCAGCGTATCCGGGACTAGCGTTCGCGGGGAGCTGTTTTTT

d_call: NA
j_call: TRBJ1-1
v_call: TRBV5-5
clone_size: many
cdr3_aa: CASSSEAGATEAFF
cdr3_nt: TGTGCCAGCAGTTCCGAAGCGGGTGCCACTGAAGCTTTCTTT

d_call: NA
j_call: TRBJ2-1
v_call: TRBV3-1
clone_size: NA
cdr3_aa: CASSQVRGFDEQFF
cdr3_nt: TGTGCCAGCAGCCAAGTCAGAGGGTTCGATGAGCAGTTCTTC

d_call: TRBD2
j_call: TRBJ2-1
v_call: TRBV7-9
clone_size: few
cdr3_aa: CASSLLSGNNEQFF
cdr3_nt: TGTGCCAGCAGCTTACTTAGCGGGAATAATGAGCAGTTCTTC

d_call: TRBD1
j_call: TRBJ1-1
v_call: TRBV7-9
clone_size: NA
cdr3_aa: CASSDGTGNTEAFF
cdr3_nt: TGTGCCAGCAGCGATGGGACAGGGAACACTGAAGCTTTCTTT

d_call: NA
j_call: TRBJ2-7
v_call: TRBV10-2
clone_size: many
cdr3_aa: CASLLDGSYEQYF
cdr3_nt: TGCGCCAGCCTATTGGATGGTTCCTACGAGCAGTACTTC

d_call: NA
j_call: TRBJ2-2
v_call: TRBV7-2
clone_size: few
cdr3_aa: CASSLTSTGELFF
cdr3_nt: TGTGCCAGCAGCTTGACAAGCACCGGGGAGCTGTTTTTT

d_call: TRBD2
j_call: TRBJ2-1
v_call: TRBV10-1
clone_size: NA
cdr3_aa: CASSELTGLAGDNEQFF
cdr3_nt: TGCGCCAGCAGTGAGCTAACTGGACTAGCGGGGGACAATGAGCAGTTCTTC

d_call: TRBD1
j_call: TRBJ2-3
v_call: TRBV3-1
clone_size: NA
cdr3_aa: CASSQEGGDRGDTDTQYF
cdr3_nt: TGTGCCAGCAGCCAAGAGGGGGGCGACAGGGGTGACACAGATACGCAGTATTTT

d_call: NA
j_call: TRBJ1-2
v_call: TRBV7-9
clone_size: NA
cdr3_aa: CASSLAAVDYGYTF
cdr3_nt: TGTGCCAGCAGCTTAGCGGCTGTGGACTATGGCTACACCTTC

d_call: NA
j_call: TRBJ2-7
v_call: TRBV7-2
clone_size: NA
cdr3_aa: CASSLAASRTYEQYF
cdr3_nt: TGTGCCAGCAGCTTAGCGGCTAGCAGAACCTACGAGCAGTACTTC

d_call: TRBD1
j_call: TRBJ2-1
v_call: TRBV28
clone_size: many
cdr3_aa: CASRRDRGQFF
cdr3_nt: TGTGCCAGCAGGAGGGACAGGGGGCAGTTCTTC

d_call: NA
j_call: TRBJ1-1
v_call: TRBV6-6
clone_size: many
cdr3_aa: CASSYDWNTEAFF
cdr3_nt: TGTGCCAGCAGTTACGATTGGAACACTGAAGCTTTCTTT

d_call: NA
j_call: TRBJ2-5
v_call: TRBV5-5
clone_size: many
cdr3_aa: CASSLAQENVETQYF
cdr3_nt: TGTGCCAGCAGCTTGGCACAGGAAAATGTGGAGACCCAGTACTTC

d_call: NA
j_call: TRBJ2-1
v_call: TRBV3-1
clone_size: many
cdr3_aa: CASSPSPGVNNEQFF
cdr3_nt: TGTGCCAGCAGCCCCTCCCCAGGGGTAAACAATGAGCAGTTCTTC

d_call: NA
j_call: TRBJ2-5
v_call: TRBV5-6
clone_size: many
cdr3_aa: CASSLAWSRETQYF
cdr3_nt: TGTGCCAGCAGCTTGGCCTGGAGCCGAGAGACCCAGTACTTC

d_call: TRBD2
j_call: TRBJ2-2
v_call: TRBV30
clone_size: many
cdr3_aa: CAWKAGVLTGELFF
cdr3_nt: TGTGCCTGGAAAGCGGGAGTTCTCACCGGGGAGCTGTTTTTT

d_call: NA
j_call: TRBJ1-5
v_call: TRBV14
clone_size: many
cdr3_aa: CASSPQGGYQHF
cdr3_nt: TGTGCCAGCAGTCCCCAAGGGGGTTACCAGCATTTT

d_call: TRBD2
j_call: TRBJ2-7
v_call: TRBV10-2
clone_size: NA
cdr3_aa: CASRRDYLNYEQYF
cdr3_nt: TGCGCCAGCAGGCGGGACTACCTCAACTACGAGCAGTACTTC

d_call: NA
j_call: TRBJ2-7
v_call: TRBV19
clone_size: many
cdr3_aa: CASNSRATGTDPYEQYF
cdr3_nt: TGTGCCAGTAACTCGAGAGCTACCGGGACGGACCCCTACGAGCAGTACTTC

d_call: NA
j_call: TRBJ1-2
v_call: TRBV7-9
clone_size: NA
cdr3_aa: CASSFGGRGYTF
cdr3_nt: TGTGCCAGCAGCTTCGGGGGACGAGGCTACACCTTC

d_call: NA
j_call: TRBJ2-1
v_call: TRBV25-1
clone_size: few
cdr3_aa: CASTGDPRDTRFYNEQFF
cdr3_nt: TGTGCCAGCACGGGGGATCCCCGGGACACCCGATTCTACAATGAGCAGTTCTTC

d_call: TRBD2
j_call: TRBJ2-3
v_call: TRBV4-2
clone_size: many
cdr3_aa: CASSQVASGVEDTQYF
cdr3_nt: TGTGCCAGCAGCCAAGTAGCTAGCGGGGTAGAGGATACGCAGTATTTT

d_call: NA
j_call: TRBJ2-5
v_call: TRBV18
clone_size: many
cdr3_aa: CASSPTQETQYF
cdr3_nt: TGTGCCAGCTCACCAACGCAAGAGACCCAGTACTTC

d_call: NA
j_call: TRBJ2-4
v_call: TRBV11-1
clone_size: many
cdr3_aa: CASSQSQGTTKNIQYF
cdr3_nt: TGTGCCAGCAGCCAAAGTCAAGGGACAACTAAAAACATTCAGTACTTC

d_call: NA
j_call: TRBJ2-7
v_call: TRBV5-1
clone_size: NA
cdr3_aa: CASSLGPTGRNHDEQYF
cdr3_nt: TGCGCCAGCAGCTTGGGGCCGACTGGACGGAACCACGACGAGCAGTACTTC

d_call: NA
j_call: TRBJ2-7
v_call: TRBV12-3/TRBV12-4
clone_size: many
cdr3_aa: CASSLRQAYEQYF
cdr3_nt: TGTGCCAGCAGTTTACGACAGGCCTACGAGCAGTACTTC

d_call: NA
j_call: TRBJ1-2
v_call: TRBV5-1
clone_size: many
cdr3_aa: CASSLGGARGGYTF
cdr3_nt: TGCGCCAGCAGCTTGGGGGGGGCGCGAGGAGGCTACACCTTC

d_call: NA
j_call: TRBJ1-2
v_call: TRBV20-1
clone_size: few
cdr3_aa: CSAVAWEGYTF
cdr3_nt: TGCAGTGCCGTCGCTTGGGAGGGCTACACCTTC